A single sample gave rise to the 14 T cell receptor beta chains below, sequenced in a study of T cells after yellow fever vaccination. TCRdb recomputed calls from the 5' RACE reads with MiXCR, one row per CDR3 protein. The sample includes 450,000 to 600,000 distinct CDR3 sequences, approximately 13% of them seen just once. Sample: PBMCs, taken on the day of the yellow fever booster vaccination. The receptors were sampled from a man younger than 40 who received the YFV17D yellow fever vaccine.

J is TRBJ1-3 and V is TRBV30, with 7 bases that match TRBD1. Germline loops: CDR1 GTSNPN, CDR2 SVGIG (reference sequence). The CDR3 totals 15 residues. V was clipped by 2 bases and J by 2 bases; unmatched bases: 6. CDR3 nucleotides: TGTGCCTGGAGTAACAGGGGCCTACCTGGAAACACCATATATTTT. This encodes CAWSNRGLPGNTIYF.

This clonotype was picked up a small number of times. The chain carries TRBV4-3 and TRBJ1-1; tentatively, D is TRBD1 (5 bases). Germline CDR1 and CDR2: LGHNA and YSLEER. This CDR3 is 15 amino acids long. V was clipped by 0 bases and J by 11 bases, with 19 bases between them. CDR3 region: CASSQDIRVGLVAFF. The DNA for the CDR3 is TGCGCCAGCAGCCAAGATATCAGGGTCGGCTTAGTCGCTTTCTTT.

This clonotype appeared a few times. This sequence joins TRBV20-1 and TRBJ2-1; D is possibly TRBD2 (5 bases). Trimming shortened V by 3 bases and J by 6 bases, and 15 bases separated the two germline ends. Germline-derived CDR1 and CDR2 are DFQATT and SNEGSKA (reference sequence). CDR3 size: 14 residues. CDR3 protein: CSASVGGSRNEQFF. CDR3 coding DNA: TGCAGTGCTAGTGTAGGAGGCTCCCGCAATGAGCAGTTCTTC.

This clonotype was seen just once. V gene TRBV7-9 combines with J gene TRBJ1-1, with a weak D call TRBD1 (6 bases). The CDR3 covers 13 residues. Germline-derived CDR1 and CDR2 are SEHNR and FQNEAQ (reference sequence). The V end was cut by 1 base, the J end by 6 bases, with 9 bases between. The CDR3, as DNA: TGTGCCAGCAGCTTAGGACAGGCCGCTGAAGCTTTCTTT. This translates into CASSLGQAAEAFF. Using reference TRBV7-9 and TRBJ1-1 for the parts outside the CDR3, the full variable domain is DTGVSQNPRHKITKRGQNVTFRCDPISEHNRLYWYRQTLGQGPEFLTYFQNEAQLEKSRLLSDRFSAERPKGSFSTLEIQRTEQGDSAMYLCASSLGQAAEAFFGQGTRLTVV.

V and J are TRBV20-1 and TRBJ2-7; tentative D call: TRBD2 (7 bases). The CDR3 is 15 amino acids. V was shortened by 4 bases and J by 0 bases, with 16 bases between the two germline ends. Germline CDR1 reads DFQATT; CDR2 reads SNEGSKA (reference sequence). The CDR3 sequence is CSAMGGTTRSYEQYF. The CDR3 region has the DNA TGCAGTGCTATGGGGGGGACAACCCGCTCCTACGAGCAGTACTTC.

This clonotype was seen a handful of times. The chain employs TRBV28 and TRBJ2-1, with TRBD2 identical over 9 bases. Germline lookup yields CDR1 MDHEN and CDR2 SYDVKM. J was trimmed by 6 bases and V by 5 bases; bases with no gene match: 5. This CDR3 has 14 residues. CDR3 bases: TGTGCCAGCAGTCGACTAGCGGAAGGCAATGAGCAGTTCTTC. Translation gives CASSRLAEGNEQFF.

The chain uses TRBV14 and TRBJ2-5, with D unresolved. This CDR3 comprises 14 residues. In germline, CDR1 is SGHDN, CDR2 FVKESK. Trimming took off 0 bases at V and 6 bases at J, with 11 bases between the two ends. For the CDR3, the DNA is TGTGCCAGCAGCCAAGAATCCAGCGTTCAGACCCAGTACTTC. Encoded protein: CASSQESSVQTQYF.

The rearrangement uses TRBV20-1 and TRBJ1-1; D ambiguous. Germline CDR1 is DFQATT and CDR2 is SNEGSKA (reference sequence). This CDR3 has 11 amino acids. V was clipped by 1 base and J by 7 bases, with 7 bases between them. The CDR3 reads CSARGNREAFF. The CDR3 region has the DNA TGCAGTGCTAGAGGGAACCGTGAAGCTTTCTTT.

In this sample, this clonotype turned up a few times. The CDR3 here is CASRARGRGINEQFF. The CDR3 nucleotides are TGTGCCAGCAGGGCACGCGGGAGGGGAATAAATGAGCAGTTCTTC. The V and J genes are TRBV12-3 or TRBV12-4 and TRBJ2-1, with 9 bases lining up with TRBD2. The CDR3 covers 15 residues. V shed 6 bases and J 7 bases; nucleotides not matched to a gene: 10.

The sample holds a few counts of this clonotype. J is TRBJ2-1 and V is TRBV5-1, with TRBD2 matching over 8 bases. Germline CDR1 is SGHRS and CDR2 is YFSETQ. V trimming: 6 bases; J trimming: 3 bases; junction bases outside the gene matches: 5. There are 14 residues in the CDR3. CDR3 in amino acids: CASNTGTSYNEQFF. CDR3 nucleotides: TGCGCCAGCAACACCGGGACTAGCTACAATGAGCAGTTCTTC.

V and J are TRBV5-6 and TRBJ1-6; D is unclear. Trimming left V 3 bases short and J 9 bases short, with 16 bases between. In germline, CDR1 is SGHDT, CDR2 YYEEEE. The CDR3 runs 15 residues. CDR3 in amino acids: CASSYRLEIGSPLHF. CDR3 nucleotide sequence: TGTGCCAGCAGCTACCGACTCGAGATCGGTTCACCCCTCCACTTT.

This clonotype was observed a handful of times. CDR3 sequence reads: CSATTSSGSANEQFF. The CDR3, as DNA: TGCAGTGCTACAACCTCTAGCGGGAGCGCCAATGAGCAGTTCTTC. This chain joins TRBV20-1 and TRBJ2-1; 10 bases match TRBD2. The germline gives CDR1 DFQATT, CDR2 SNEGSKA (reference sequence). This CDR3 spans 15 amino acids. With 4 bases clipped from V and 6 bases from J, the junction kept 9 bases outside the gene matches.

This clonotype was seen only a few times. The V call is TRBV6-5, the J call TRBJ2-3, with D possibly TRBD2 on 7 matching bases. CDR1 and CDR2 (germline): MNHEY, SVGAGI. V was pared by 2 bases and J by 6 bases, with 12 bases between. This CDR3 is built from 14 residues. The DNA of the CDR3 is TGTGCCAGCAGTTACCGGGGGGCGTACGATACGCAGTATTTT. Its translation is CASSYRGAYDTQYF.

This rearrangement joins TRBV6-2 or TRBV6-3 to TRBJ1-1, with D hard to call. The CDR3 extends over 12 amino acids. Germline CDR1 is MNHEY and CDR2 is SVGEGT. Trimming removed 2 bases from V and 4 bases from J, with 5 bases in between. In nucleotides, the CDR3 is TGTGCCAGCAGTTACGCCAGCACTGAAGCTTTCTTT. Its translation: CASSYASTEAFF.